Sequencing of this T cell receptor beta chain was carried out in a study of human thymus T cells. The germline V gene has CDR1 SEHNR and CDR2 FQNEAQ (reference sequence). The CDR3 totals 19 residues. V was trimmed by 1 base and J by 4 bases, leaving 23 bases between them. Whole-study findings and limits: Overlap was high between thymic repertoires from unrelated individuals, as reported in related research. An apparent bias in V and J gene usage was seen in thymic and blood repertoires.

Corrective heart surgery yielded resections, and these provided the thymus tissue. Donors were healthy Finnish babies undergoing corrective operations for congenital heart defects. The repertoire was sequenced with immunoSEQ multiplex PCR; TCRdb's copy has only in-frame clones and lacks some. The sample includes some 120,000 clones, around 94% of them seen just once. As regards this clone: Antigen unknown.

The V and J genes are TRBV7-9 and TRBJ2-1; D perhaps matches TRBD2 (7 bases). The receptor comes from a boy less than two years old with a congenital heart defect but otherwise immunologically healthy. Source material: thymus tissue. CDR3 nucleotide sequence: TGTGCCAGCAGCTTAGTCCTATTGCGGGGGCCGCTTCCTTACAATGAGCAGTTCTTC. Translation: CASSLVLLRGPLPYNEQFF.